The subject of this entry is one T cell receptor (beta chain). The data originate from a study of blood T cell repertoires in COVID-19. As for the study in general: Some COVID-19 samples were acute and others convalescent; all came from the United States, Italy and Spain. The cDNA or gDNA used as material had been derived from T cells, B-cell-depleted T cells, or PBMCs.

V dropped 1 base and J dropped 0 bases, with 10 bases sitting between them. In germline, CDR1 is SGHRS, CDR2 YFSETQ. CDR3 length equals 15 residues. Original methodology: Reference gene primer amplification in the assay estimated nucleated cell counts. Clones were sequenced by immunoSEQ multiplex PCR, and TCRdb holds only the in-frame ones, with some missing. That table gives V, J and clone size, and the DNA gave D and trimming. Counted here are tens of thousands of clones, 70% to 90% occurring once; the ten biggest clones make up approximately 1.3%. The TCR sequence derives from a woman aged 80 or over with acute or convalescent COVID-19. The sample taken for sequencing was peripheral blood. This sequence joins TRBV5-1 and TRBJ1-1, with unresolved D. CDR3: CASSLSRGVNTEAFF. The DNA of the CDR3 is TGCGCCAGCAGCTTGTCTCGGGGAGTGAACACTGAAGCTTTCTTT.